Presented here are 31 T cell receptor beta chains from one specimen sequenced in a study of identical twins. TCRdb re-called the 5' RACE reads with MiXCR, one entry per CDR3 protein. Among 200,000 to 250,000 distinct CDR3 sequences listed, roughly an eighth were seen once. The sample was also linked to a second study, of yellow fever vaccine responses in identical twins.

The sequencing input was memory (CD45RO+) T cells sorted from blood. These receptors were taken from a woman between 18 and 30 years old in good health.

The rearrangement uses TRBV12-3 or TRBV12-4 and TRBJ2-7; 10 bases are shared with TRBD2. The J segment lost 5 bases and the V segment lost 1 base, leaving 5 bases of the junction unmatched. The CDR3 covers 15 residues. The CDR3 loop is CASSLEAGGPHEQYF. CDR3 DNA sequence: TGTGCCAGCAGTTTAGAAGCGGGAGGGCCCCACGAGCAGTACTTC.

The gene calls are TRBV21-1 and TRBJ2-4; TRBD2, the table's D call, lacks a check against the DNA. TRBV21-1 counts as a pseudogene. The length of the CDR3 is 20 residues. CDR3 sequence reads: CASSPRQRGDRGLAKNIQYF. CDR3 in DNA: TGTGCCAGCAGCCCTAGACAGCGGGGGGACCGAGGTCTGGCCAAAAACATTCAGTACTTC.

This clonotype was seen more than once but under ten times. The gene calls are TRBV6-1 and TRBJ2-4; D unclear. Germline CDR1 MNHNS, CDR2 SASEGT. The V end lost 6 bases, the J end lost 2 bases, and 11 bases lay between the germline ends. The CDR3 is 14 residues long. CDR3 DNA sequence: TGTGCCAGCAGACCTGGAGTTACCAAAAACATTCAGTACTTC. As protein: CASRPGVTKNIQYF.

This clonotype was seen a few times. The chain couples TRBV18 to TRBJ2-7; 8 bases match TRBD1. Germline V CDR1 and CDR2: KGHSH, LQKENI. This CDR3 has 16 amino acids. With 1 base clipped from V and 6 bases from J, the junction kept 11 bases outside the gene matches. CDR3 sequence: CASSPRTGHLSLEQYF. Here the CDR3 DNA reads TGTGCCAGCTCACCACGGACAGGGCACCTATCTCTCGAGCAGTACTTC.

The chain links TRBV12-3 or TRBV12-4 to TRBJ2-1; possibly TRBD1 for D (7 bases). V lost 6 bases to trimming and J lost 0 bases, with 12 bases between them. The CDR3 sequence is 15 residues long. CDR3 loop: CASSPRGDSYNEQFF. The DNA of the CDR3 is TGTGCCAGCAGCCCCAGGGGGGACTCCTACAATGAGCAGTTCTTC.

This clonotype was recorded a few times. The rearrangement links TRBV10-3 to TRBJ2-5; 7 positions agree with TRBD1. V shed 1 base and J 11 bases; nucleotides not matched to a gene: 10. Germline V gene data show CDR1 as ENHRY and CDR2 as SYGVKD. This CDR3 has 14 residues. This CDR3 is CAISEFQGDNRQYF. In nucleotides, the CDR3 is TGTGCCATCAGTGAGTTCCAGGGGGATAATCGTCAGTACTTC.

The rearrangement uses TRBV7-3 and TRBJ2-1; maybe TRBD2 (5 bases). Germline lookup yields CDR1 SGHTA and CDR2 FQGTGA. Trimming took off 5 bases at V and 8 bases at J, with 13 bases between the two ends. The CDR3 has 13 residues. CDR3 amino acids: CASSPTSAYEQFF. The CDR3 DNA follows: TGTGCCAGCAGCCCAACTAGTGCCTATGAGCAGTTCTTC.

CDR3 amino acids: CASSSQGRREKLFF. The CDR3 bases are TGTGCCAGCAGCTCTCAGGGGAGGCGAGAAAAACTGTTTTTT. J is TRBJ1-4 and V is TRBV5-5, with D tentatively TRBD1 (6 bases). Germline lookup yields CDR1 SGHKS and CDR2 YYEKEE (reference sequence). V lost 3 bases and J 8 bases, leaving 14 bases between the germline ends. The CDR3 totals 14 residues.

This clonotype was observed a few times. The rearrangement joins TRBV12-3 or TRBV12-4 to TRBJ2-2; D gene unclear. CDR3 size: 16 residues. Trimming removed 3 bases from V and 1 base from J, with 12 bases in between. This CDR3 is CASSFGSTGNTGELFF. The CDR3 DNA sequence: TGTGCCAGCAGTTTTGGGTCGACGGGGAACACCGGGGAGCTGTTTTTT.

Ten or more counts support this clonotype. The chain uses TRBV6-4 and TRBJ2-3; 9 nucleotides match TRBD2. Germline lookup yields CDR1 MRHNA and CDR2 SNTAGT. J was trimmed by 4 bases and V by 0 bases; bases with no gene match: 5. The CDR3 sequence is 16 residues long. This CDR3 reads CASSDSAGGAADTQYF. Written as DNA, the CDR3 is TGTGCCAGCAGTGACTCGGCGGGAGGGGCGGCAGATACGCAGTATTTT.

This clonotype occurred a few times. V is TRBV9 and J is TRBJ1-2, with D hard to call. This CDR3 is 13 amino acids long. Between the trimmed V and J ends, which lost 1 base and 13 bases, there was a span of 17 bases. Per the germline V gene, CDR1 is SGDLS and CDR2 is YYNGEE. The CDR3 sequence: CASSVLGIGGLTF. DNA of the CDR3: TGTGCCAGCAGCGTATTGGGTATTGGTGGCCTCACCTTC.

The V and J genes are TRBV6-1 and TRBJ1-5; D possibly corresponds to TRBD1 (6 bases). Trimming took 3 bases from V and 2 from J, leaving 11 bases between them. Per germline, CDR1 MNHNS and CDR2 SASEGT. The CDR3 runs to 15 residues. The CDR3 is CASSDGGLGNQPQHF. The CDR3 nucleotides read TGTGCCAGCAGTGACGGGGGGCTGGGCAATCAGCCCCAGCATTTT.

At least ten counts were recorded for this clonotype. The V call is TRBV3-1, the J call TRBJ1-1; D uncertain. CDR3 length equals 14 residues. Trimming took off 1 base at V and 6 bases at J, with 12 bases between the two ends. Looked up from germline, CDR1 is LGHDT and CDR2 is YNNKEL (reference sequence). CDR3 sequence: CASSQGPGRAEAFF. The CDR3, as DNA: TGTGCCAGCAGCCAAGGACCGGGTAGGGCTGAAGCTTTCTTT.

J is TRBJ2-1 and V is TRBV10-1, with D unresolved. V shed 0 bases and J shed 9 bases, with 18 bases lying between them. CDR3 length equals 16 residues. Looked up from germline, CDR1 is WNHNN and CDR2 is SYGVQD (reference sequence). The CDR3 DNA sequence: TGCGCCAGCAGTGAGTCGGAGAGAAATAGGGCCAGTGAGCAGTTCTTC. This codes for CASSESERNRASEQFF.

V usage is TRBV25-1 and J usage is TRBJ1-1, with D unresolved. Germline V gene lookup returns CDR1 MGHDK and CDR2 SYGVNS. V lost 7 bases and J lost 4, with 13 bases in between. CDR3 length equals 13 residues. CDR3 nucleotide sequence: TGTGCCAGCATAGGGAATCTGCGCACTGAAGCTTTCTTT. Translation gives CASIGNLRTEAFF.

This clonotype was detected only a few times. The CDR3 protein is CASSPGTPTEQYF. In DNA, the CDR3 is TGTGCCAGCAGCCCTGGGACTCCCACCGAGCAGTACTTC. The rearrangement uses TRBV5-6 and TRBJ2-7; maybe TRBD2 (6 bases). This CDR3 spans 13 amino acids. The germline CDR1 and CDR2 sequences are SGHDT and YYEEEE. The V gene lost 4 bases and the J gene lost 6 bases, with 14 bases spanning the gap.

The chain carries TRBV7-3 and TRBJ2-5; 9 bases fit TRBD1. The ends lost 5 bases at V and 5 bases at J; junction bases unmatched: 9. The CDR3 runs 15 residues. Per the germline V gene, CDR1 is SGHTA and CDR2 is FQGTGA. CDR3 region: CASSTTGTGYETQYF. The DNA for the CDR3 is TGTGCCAGCAGCACCACCGGGACAGGGTACGAGACCCAGTACTTC.

This chain uses TRBV20-1 with TRBJ2-1, with TRBD2 matching 7 bases. The V gene end was trimmed by 0 bases and the J gene end by 6 bases; junction bases not matched to a gene: 5. The V gene's germline CDR1 is DFQATT and CDR2 SNEGSKA (reference sequence). The CDR3 contains 14 residues. CDR3 in amino acids: CSARDPASGNEQFF. In nucleotides, the CDR3 is TGCAGTGCTAGAGATCCGGCTAGCGGCAATGAGCAGTTCTTC.

V gene TRBV7-3 combines with J gene TRBJ2-3; D may be TRBD1 (6 bases). The CDR3 covers 16 residues. Trimming left V 0 bases short and J 1 base short, with 11 bases between. Germline assignment: CDR1 SGHTA and CDR2 FQGTGA. CDR3 DNA sequence: TGTGCCAGCAGCTTAACGATGGGGGCGGGCACAGATACGCAGTATTTT. This translates into CASSLTMGAGTDTQYF.

This chain uses TRBV6-5 with TRBJ2-7; D gene unclear. Trimming removed 8 bases from V and 6 bases from J, with 11 bases in between. Germline CDR1 is MNHEY and CDR2 is SVGAGI. This CDR3 is built from 11 residues. The CDR3 protein is CASAKGSEQYF. CDR3 coding DNA: TGTGCCAGCGCCAAGGGTTCCGAGCAGTACTTC.

The rearrangement joins TRBV5-4 to TRBJ2-2; tentative D call: TRBD1 (6 bases). V lost 9 bases to trimming and J lost 1 base, with 10 bases between them. Germline V gene sequence: CDR1 SGHNT, CDR2 YYREEE (reference sequence). The CDR3 length is 13 residues. CDR3 sequence (DNA): TGTGCCACCAAACAGGGGAACACCGGGGAGCTGTTTTTT. The encoded protein is CATKQGNTGELFF. The variable domain in full, with the rest retrieved from reference TRBV5-4 and TRBJ2-2, is ETGVTQSPTHLIKTRGQQVTLRCSSQSGHNTVSWYQQALGQGPQFIFQYYREEENGRGNFPPRFSGLQFPNYSSELNVNALELDDSALYLCATKQGNTGELFFGEGSRLTVL.

The chain links TRBV7-8 to TRBJ2-5; D possibly matches TRBD1 or TRBD2 (5 bases each). Germline assignment: CDR1 SGHVS and CDR2 FQNEAQ. The CDR3 totals 15 residues. V lost 2 bases to trimming and J lost 5 bases, with 15 bases between them. CDR3 coding DNA: TGTGCCAGCAGCTTACCAATGGGACCGCGGGAGACCCAGTACTTC. This sequence encodes CASSLPMGPRETQYF.

This clonotype was detected a few times. J is TRBJ1-1 and V is TRBV2; no definite D call. This CDR3 spans 14 amino acids. Germline assignment: CDR1 SNHLY and CDR2 FYNNEI. V lost 3 bases, J lost 3 bases, and 11 bases lay in between. The CDR3 DNA is TGTGCCAGCAGTGATGAGAGGGAGTACACTGAAGCTTTCTTT. Translating it yields CASSDEREYTEAFF.

V usage is TRBV7-3 and J usage is TRBJ1-1, with TRBD1 identical over 7 bases. Per germline, CDR1 SGHTA and CDR2 FQGTGA. V lost 1 base to trimming and J lost 6 bases; unmatched junction nucleotides: 5. The CDR3 extends over 14 amino acids. DNA of the CDR3: TGTGCCAGCAGCTTAATGTCGACAGGGTCTGAAGCTTTCTTT. This translates into CASSLMSTGSEAFF.

The chain uses TRBV24-1 and TRBJ2-3, with D perhaps given as TRBD1 or TRBD2 (5 bases each). V dropped 7 bases and J dropped 0 bases, with 16 bases sitting between them. Germline V CDR1 and CDR2: KGHDR, SFDVKD. The CDR3 length is 16 residues. CDR3 protein: CATSARGAGSTDTQYF. CDR3 DNA sequence: TGTGCCACCAGCGCCCGGGGCGCGGGCAGCACAGATACGCAGTATTTT.

V and J are TRBV5-1 and TRBJ2-5; 10 bases line up with TRBD1. The CDR3 totals 15 residues. Germline V lookup: CDR1 SGHRS, CDR2 YFSETQ. With V trimmed by 4 bases and J by 6 bases, 9 bases remained unmatched. The chain's CDR3 is CASSAGTGEVKTQYF. The DNA for the CDR3 is TGCGCCAGCAGCGCTGGGACAGGGGAGGTAAAGACCCAGTACTTC.

This clonotype was found a few times. The gene calls are TRBV2 and TRBJ2-1; D perhaps matches TRBD1 (5 bases). V was pared by 4 bases and J by 1 base, with 11 bases between. The germline V gene encodes CDR1 SNHLY and CDR2 FYNNEI. This CDR3 contains 15 residues. The CDR3 sequence: CASSVGRQSYNEQFF. The CDR3 coding sequence is TGTGCCAGCAGTGTTGGGCGACAGTCCTACAATGAGCAGTTCTTC.

The sample holds many counts of this clonotype. CDR3 region: CASSLGSSGANVLTF. Here the CDR3 DNA reads TGCGCCAGCAGCTTGGGCAGCTCTGGGGCCAACGTCCTGACTTTC. The chain recombines TRBV5-1 with TRBJ2-6; no clear D. Trimming stripped 0 bases from V and 0 bases from J, with 4 bases between. The germline CDR1 and CDR2 sequences are SGHRS and YFSETQ. The CDR3 contains 15 residues.

This clonotype was observed a handful of times. The genes are TRBV28 and TRBJ2-1, with D perhaps TRBD2 (5 bases). Trimming pared 3 bases from V and 8 bases from J, leaving 23 bases between. The CDR3 has 17 amino acids. Per the germline V gene, CDR1 is MDHEN and CDR2 is SYDVKM. The CDR3 reads CASSFPNPGTTRYEQFF. CDR3 nucleotide sequence: TGTGCCAGCAGTTTCCCCAATCCGGGAACAACGAGGTATGAGCAGTTCTTC.

In this sample, this clonotype turned up many times. The chain employs TRBV29-1 and TRBJ2-3; perhaps TRBD1 as D (6 bases). V was shortened by 3 bases and J by 4 bases, with 11 bases between the two germline ends. Germline CDR1 is SQVTM and CDR2 is ANQGSEA. The CDR3 has 13 amino acids. CDR3 bases: TGCAGCGTTGAGCCTGGGGGCTCAGATACGCAGTATTTT. Its translation is CSVEPGGSDTQYF.

The J gene is TRBJ2-5, the V gene TRBV7-2, with 9 bases identical to TRBD2. Germline V gives CDR1 SGHTA, CDR2 FQGNSA. The CDR3 is made up of 18 amino acids. V trimming: 0 bases; J trimming: 1 base; junction bases outside the gene matches: 9. This CDR3 reads CASSLALRLAGLQETQYF. CDR3 nucleotides: TGTGCCAGCAGCTTAGCGCTTAGGCTAGCGGGGCTCCAAGAGACCCAGTACTTC.